The 27 T cell receptor beta chains listed next were all sequenced from one sample in a study of T cells in Graves' hyperthyroidism and ophthalmopathy. RNA transcripts served as the template for amplifying TCR beta CDR3 regions. HTBI primers drove first-round RT-PCR of the TCR CDR3. One entry per CDR3 protein results from TCRdb running MiXCR on the multiplex PCR reads. This table holds roughly 420,000 distinct CDR3 sequences, roughly 13% found once. Specimen: blood. Receptors were obtained from a woman between 18 and 29 years old with Graves' hyperthyroidism.

This clonotype appeared a few times. The genes are TRBV3-1 and TRBJ2-7; no firm D call. CDR1 is LGHDT, CDR2 YNNKEL, per germline (reference sequence). This CDR3 has 11 amino acids. Trimming took off 0 bases at V and 9 bases at J, with 6 bases between the two ends. CDR3 sequence: CASSQETVQYF. In DNA form, the CDR3 reads TGTGCCAGCAGCCAAGAAACAGTGCAGTACTTC.

The V and J genes are TRBV5-4 and TRBJ1-6; tentatively, D is TRBD1 (6 bases). The CDR3 is 16 amino acids. Looked up from germline, CDR1 is SGHNT and CDR2 is YYREEE (reference sequence). V lost 1 base, J lost 11 bases, and 19 bases lay in between. CDR3 residues: CASSLPSQGQLAPLHF. The CDR3 DNA reads as TGTGCCAGCAGCTTGCCTTCCCAGGGGCAGCTGGCACCCCTCCACTTT.

This clonotype was observed many times. The chain recombines TRBV6-5 with TRBJ2-1; D could derive from TRBD1 or TRBD2 (5 bases each). The CDR3 is made up of 13 amino acids. From germline, CDR1 is MNHEY and CDR2 SVGAGI. V gave up 1 base and J gave up 8 bases, with 9 bases separating them. CDR3 residues: CASSYFGTDEQFF. The CDR3 DNA sequence: TGTGCCAGCAGTTACTTCGGGACGGATGAGCAGTTCTTC.

This sequence joins TRBV4-3 and TRBJ2-1, with TRBD1 matching 8 bases. The CDR3 spans 13 residues. Germline trimming cut 7 bases from V and 7 bases from J; bases unmatched to any gene: 6. Germline V gives CDR1 LGHNA, CDR2 YSLEER. As DNA, the CDR3 is TGCGCCAGCACGGGAACAGGGGGGAATGAGCAGTTCTTC. Translation gives CASTGTGGNEQFF.

The chain carries TRBV6-1 and TRBJ2-1; D unclear. The germline gives CDR1 MNHNS, CDR2 SASEGT. V was trimmed by 7 bases and J by 4 bases, leaving 11 bases between them. The CDR3 runs to 13 residues. The CDR3 sequence is CASNSAGYNEQFF. In nucleotides, the CDR3 is TGTGCCAGCAACTCGGCTGGGTACAATGAGCAGTTCTTC.

This clonotype was counted at least ten times. The genes are TRBV9 and TRBJ1-1; 7 positions agree with TRBD1. V lost 0 bases and J lost 1; bases outside the gene matches: 9. The CDR3 loop spans 17 amino acids. The germline V gene has CDR1 SGDLS and CDR2 YYNGEE. The CDR3 protein is CASSVGGWRDRNTEAFF. CDR3 DNA: TGTGCCAGCAGCGTAGGAGGATGGCGGGACAGGAACACTGAAGCTTTCTTT.

This clonotype was counted many times. V is TRBV12-3 or TRBV12-4 and J is TRBJ1-1; D ambiguous. Trimming shortened V by 3 bases and J by 6 bases, and 8 bases separated the two germline ends. The CDR3 extends over 12 amino acids. This CDR3 reads CASSFSVAEAFF. The CDR3 DNA reads as TGTGCCAGCAGTTTCAGCGTCGCTGAAGCTTTCTTT.

This clonotype was counted ten times or more. The gene calls are TRBV29-1 and TRBJ2-7, with 9 positions matching TRBD1. Germline V gene lookup returns CDR1 SQVTM and CDR2 ANQGSEA. Unmatched junction bases numbered 9, after V lost 6 bases and J lost 6 bases. This CDR3 is built from 13 residues. CDR3 amino acids: CSVEGQGSFEQYF. DNA for the CDR3: TGCAGCGTGGAGGGACAGGGTAGTTTCGAGCAGTACTTC.

Remarks on this clonotype: In this CDR3 the conserved last residue, phenylalanine or tryptophan, is missing, so a read error is likely. J is TRBJ2-7 and V is TRBV27; 8 bases line up with TRBD1. The V gene's germline CDR1 is MNHEY and CDR2 SMNVEV (reference sequence). V trimming: 2 bases; J trimming: 4 bases; junction bases outside the gene matches: 10. CDR3 length: 16 amino acids. The CDR3 spells CASSLQSGTGSYEQYL. For the CDR3, the DNA is TGTGCCAGCAGTTTACAATCGGGGACAGGTTCATACGAGCAGTACCTC.

This clonotype occurred many times. The V and J genes are TRBV6-1 and TRBJ1-2; D is ambiguous. V was trimmed by 5 bases and J by 1 base, leaving 8 bases between them. CDR1 MNHNS and CDR2 SASEGT come from the germline V gene. The CDR3 is 13 amino acids. The chain's CDR3 is CASSNSYNYGYTF. The DNA for the CDR3 is TGTGCCAGCAGTAACAGCTATAACTATGGCTACACCTTC.

This clonotype has ten or more counts. J is TRBJ1-1 and V is TRBV6-5, with 7 nucleotides matching TRBD1. The CDR3 sequence is 16 residues long. With V trimmed by 2 bases and J by 6 bases, 12 bases remained unmatched. Germline V gives CDR1 MNHEY, CDR2 SVGAGI. The CDR3 here is CASSYRDRIRKAEAFF. The CDR3 nucleotides read TGTGCCAGCAGTTACCGGGACAGAATTAGGAAGGCTGAAGCTTTCTTT.

This clonotype was counted ten times or more. This chain links TRBV5-6 with TRBJ2-7; D could derive from TRBD1 or TRBD2 (5 bases each). The germline V gene has CDR1 SGHDT and CDR2 YYEEEE. The CDR3 spans 16 residues. V gave up 0 bases and J gave up 5 bases, with 18 bases separating them. CDR3 nucleotides: TGTGCCAGCAGCTTGGGCCGGGGACGCAGTAGCCACGAGCAGTACTTC. Its translation: CASSLGRGRSSHEQYF.

This clonotype was detected only a few times. The genes are TRBV7-2 and TRBJ1-2, with D perhaps matching TRBD1 (6 bases). The germline gives CDR1 SGHTA, CDR2 FQGNSA. Trimming left V 0 bases short and J 7 bases short, with 15 bases between. This CDR3 spans 15 amino acids. The CDR3 region is CASSLALGTFTGYTF. CDR3 bases: TGTGCCAGCAGCTTAGCGCTGGGGACATTTACTGGCTACACCTTC.

The table lists this clonotype with many counts. The chain is built from TRBV20-1 and TRBJ2-7; possibly TRBD2 for D (6 bases). The germline CDR1 and CDR2 sequences are DFQATT and SNEGSKA (reference sequence). This CDR3 has 15 residues. V was pared by 6 bases and J by 0 bases, with 18 bases between. The DNA of the CDR3 is TGCAGTGCCCTCCGGCTCCGGGAGAGCTCCTACGAGCAGTACTTC. Translation: CSALRLRESSYEQYF.

This clonotype was seen many times. V usage is TRBV7-8 and J usage is TRBJ2-7, with 8 bases aligning to TRBD2. This CDR3 has 15 amino acids. Germline-derived CDR1 and CDR2 are SGHVS and FQNEAQ. Trimming at V came to 4 bases and at J to 7 bases, leaving 12 bases not matched to a gene. CDR3 in DNA: TGTGCCAGCAGCTACCCTACGGGGGGGGTTGGGGAGCAGTACTTC. Its translation: CASSYPTGGVGEQYF.

The rearrangement joins TRBV6-2 or TRBV6-3 to TRBJ1-4, with TRBD1 as a possible D gene (5 bases). Germline assignment: CDR1 MNHEY and CDR2 SVGEGT. Deletions cut 0 bases from V and 0 bases from J, with 11 bases between. The CDR3 extends over 17 amino acids. The CDR3 region has the DNA TGTGCCAGCAGTTACTCGACCATAGGGGCAACTAATGAAAAACTGTTTTTT. Protein sequence: CASSYSTIGATNEKLFF.

In its sample, this clonotype was seen many times. The chain carries TRBV18 and TRBJ2-1, with D perhaps TRBD1 (7 bases). Trimming took off 3 bases at V and 4 bases at J, with 13 bases between the two ends. Germline assignment: CDR1 KGHSH and CDR2 LQKENI. This CDR3 region has 15 residues. The CDR3 reads CASSPVQGRYNEQFF. The CDR3 DNA sequence: TGTGCCAGCTCACCCGTACAGGGGAGGTACAATGAGCAGTTCTTC. Full variable domain (rest looked up from reference TRBV18 and TRBJ2-1): NAGVMQNPRHLVRRRGQEARLRCSPMKGHSHVYWYRQLPEEGLKFMVYLQKENIIDESGMPKERFSAEFPKEGPSILRIQQVVRGDSAAYFCASSPVQGRYNEQFFGPGTRLTVL.

At least ten counts were recorded for this clonotype. This chain uses TRBV9 with TRBJ2-7; possibly TRBD1 for D (5 bases). The CDR3 runs to 15 residues. Trimming took off 4 bases at V and 2 bases at J, with 16 bases between the two ends. The germline gives CDR1 SGDLS, CDR2 YYNGEE. CDR3 DNA: TGTGCCAGCAGCCCCCAAAAGGGGCCCACCTACGAGCAGTACTTC. It specifies CASSPQKGPTYEQYF.

Ten or more counts support this clonotype. The V and J genes are TRBV3-1 and TRBJ2-7, with 10 bases identical to TRBD2. The germline gives CDR1 LGHDT, CDR2 YNNKEL (reference sequence). This CDR3 is built from 15 residues. The V and J ends lost 5 bases and 1 base, in that order; junction bases with no gene match: 5. CDR3 in amino acids: CASSDPGLASYEQYF. For the CDR3, the DNA is TGTGCCAGCAGCGACCCGGGACTAGCGTCCTACGAGCAGTACTTC.

This clonotype was observed at least ten times. The V gene is TRBV24-1, the J gene TRBJ2-3; D is perhaps TRBD1 or TRBD2 (6 bases each). The V gene's germline CDR1 is KGHDR and CDR2 SFDVKD. This CDR3 is built from 16 residues. Deletions cut 3 bases from V and 2 bases from J, with 14 bases between. The CDR3 spells CATSDRTAGYTDTQYF. CDR3 bases: TGTGCCACCAGTGATCGGACAGCGGGCTACACAGATACGCAGTATTTT.

This clonotype was counted at least ten times. The rearrangement uses TRBV7-2 and TRBJ2-7, with 7 bases fitting TRBD1. Looked up from germline, CDR1 is SGHTA and CDR2 is FQGNSA. The junction had 7 bases not matched to a gene; V was cut back by 3 bases and J by 2 bases. The CDR3 sequence is 15 residues long. CDR3 sequence: CASSFRQGSAYEQYF. The CDR3 DNA reads TGTGCCAGCAGCTTTCGACAGGGTTCGGCCTACGAGCAGTACTTC.

Many counts were recorded for this clonotype. V and J are TRBV7-2 and TRBJ2-1; the D gene is possibly TRBD2 (7 bases). V was shortened by 0 bases and J by 7 bases, with 13 bases between the two germline ends. Germline V gives CDR1 SGHTA, CDR2 FQGNSA. The CDR3 is 15 amino acids. The CDR3 nucleotides read TGTGCCAGCAGCTTAGCGGGAGGGGGGTGGAATGAGCAGTTCTTC. Translated: CASSLAGGGWNEQFF.

As regards this clonotype: A much bigger clone sits one base away, suggesting this may be a read error. The V gene is TRBV7-9, the J gene TRBJ2-7; maybe TRBD2 (5 bases). CDR3 length: 14 amino acids. In germline, CDR1 is SEHNR, CDR2 FQNEAQ (reference sequence). The CDR3 region has the DNA TGTGCCAGCAGCCGATGGACGGATCCTTGGGAGCTGTACTTC. This encodes CASSRWTDPWELYF.

This clonotype was recorded at least ten times. The chain carries TRBV11-2 and TRBJ2-7; D is ambiguous. Trimming removed 3 bases at V and 2 bases at J, with 11 bases between. Germline V lookup: CDR1 SGHAT, CDR2 FQNNGV. This CDR3 has 14 residues. The CDR3 spells CASSFGRLTYEQYF. The CDR3 coding sequence is TGTGCCAGCAGCTTCGGCAGACTGACCTACGAGCAGTACTTC.

This sequence joins TRBV5-1 and TRBJ1-2, with no clear D. In germline, CDR1 is SGHRS, CDR2 YFSETQ. This CDR3 is built from 13 residues. The ends were cut back, 0 bases at V and 7 bases at J, with 10 bases in the middle. The CDR3 is CASSLGHLPGYTF. As DNA, the CDR3 is TGCGCCAGCAGCTTGGGACACCTGCCTGGCTACACCTTC.

The V and J genes are TRBV5-1 and TRBJ2-6; the D gene is possibly TRBD2 (5 bases). The CDR3 spans 18 residues. V was clipped by 1 base and J by 2 bases, with 16 bases between them. The germline gives CDR1 SGHRS, CDR2 YFSETQ. The chain's CDR3 is CASSLPSWSSAGANVLTF. CDR3 DNA sequence: TGCGCCAGCAGCTTGCCTAGCTGGAGTTCTGCTGGGGCCAACGTCCTGACTTTC.

V and J are TRBV6-1 and TRBJ2-3; D is unresolved. Germline CDR1 MNHNS, CDR2 SASEGT. This CDR3 contains 15 residues. The V gene lost 5 bases and the J gene lost 6 bases, with 18 bases spanning the gap. The CDR3 region has the DNA TGTGCCAGCAGTCGTCGGGCCACGCCGCGGGATACGCAGTATTTT. This translates into CASSRRATPRDTQYF.